A single sample is the source of the 8 T cell receptor beta chains below, sequenced in a study of blood T cells in healthy people across ages. Together with a sample-barcoded 5' primer, a J-beta primer mix was included in a second PCR lasting about 7 to 12 cycles. TCRdb redid the calling of the 5' RACE reads with MiXCR, one entry per CDR3 protein. The data hold roughly 1,000,000 distinct CDR3 sequences, with around 27% observed a single time. These data are also associated with another study on T cells of mothers and their children.

What was sequenced was blood. These receptors came from a girl aged 2-10 years in good health.

This clonotype appeared a few times. V usage is TRBV9 and J usage is TRBJ2-1; 10 bases align to TRBD2. The J segment lost 8 bases and the V segment lost 0 bases, leaving 5 bases of the junction unmatched. The CDR3 sequence is 15 residues long. Looked up from germline, CDR1 is SGDLS and CDR2 is YYNGEE. CDR3 coding DNA: TGTGCCAGCAGCGTAGAGGCTAGCGGGAGCTATGAGCAGTTCTTC. Protein product: CASSVEASGSYEQFF.

V gene TRBV7-9 combines with J gene TRBJ1-2, with D perhaps matching TRBD1 (5 bases). The CDR3 covers 15 residues. CDR1 SEHNR and CDR2 FQNEAQ come from the germline V gene (reference sequence). Trimming cost V 3 bases and J 0 bases, with 11 bases left between them. For the CDR3, the DNA is TGTGCCAGCAGCTTGACGGGGCTAGCTAACTATGGCTACACCTTC. Its protein product is CASSLTGLANYGYTF.

The chain couples TRBV20-1 to TRBJ1-2; D call uncertain. Germline CDR1 is DFQATT and CDR2 is SNEGSKA (reference sequence). The CDR3 spans 14 residues. Between the trimmed V and J ends, which lost 2 bases and 4 bases, there was a span of 14 bases. DNA for the CDR3: TGCAGTGCTAGAACCCTGGGGAAGGTCTATGGCTACACCTTC. Its protein product is CSARTLGKVYGYTF.

The V gene is TRBV28, the J gene TRBJ2-7; TRBD2 might be the D (5 bases). V shed 6 bases and J shed 5 bases, with 26 bases lying between them. Germline assignment: CDR1 MDHEN and CDR2 SYDVKM. The CDR3 covers 17 residues. For the CDR3, the DNA is TGTGCCAGCAGACCCACGATCGGGGAGCCTGGAACGGACGAGCAGTACTTC. Translation gives CASRPTIGEPGTDEQYF.

The chain combines TRBV5-4 with TRBJ1-1, with TRBD1 matching over 7 bases. CDR1 and CDR2 from the germline V gene are SGHNT and YYREEE (reference sequence). J gave up 8 bases and V 4 bases, and 8 bases lay outside the gene matches. The CDR3 has 13 amino acids. The CDR3 nucleotides are TGTGCCAGCAGCCGACAGGGAGGGCTAGAAGCTTTCTTT. The encoded protein is CASSRQGGLEAFF.

This clonotype has more than one count but fewer than ten. The chain is built from TRBV7-8 and TRBJ2-3, with 8 bases fitting TRBD1. The CDR3 loop spans 15 amino acids. CDR1 is SGHVS and CDR2 is FQNEAQ in the germline V gene. V shed 4 bases and J 2 bases; nucleotides not matched to a gene: 5. CDR3 loop: CASSSGQEITDTQYF. As DNA, the CDR3 is TGTGCCAGCAGCTCGGGACAGGAGATCACAGATACGCAGTATTTT.

This clonotype was detected a few times. The chain is built from TRBV12-3 or TRBV12-4 and TRBJ2-1; tentatively, D is TRBD2 (6 bases). This CDR3 contains 14 residues. The V end was cut by 4 bases, the J end by 8 bases, with 15 bases between. The CDR3 reads CASSSPAGLDEQFF. In nucleotides, the CDR3 is TGTGCCAGCAGTTCACCGGCGGGGTTGGATGAGCAGTTCTTC.

This clonotype was detected only a few times. The gene calls are TRBV15 and TRBJ2-3; 13 nucleotides align to TRBD2. Germline V lookup: CDR1 LNHNV, CDR2 YYDKDF (reference sequence). The CDR3 loop spans 15 amino acids. Trimming at V came to 5 bases and at J to 5 bases, leaving 4 bases not matched to a gene. CDR3 nucleotides: TGTGCCACCAGCGGGGGACTAGCGGGATTAGATACGCAGTATTTT. It is translated as CATSGGLAGLDTQYF.